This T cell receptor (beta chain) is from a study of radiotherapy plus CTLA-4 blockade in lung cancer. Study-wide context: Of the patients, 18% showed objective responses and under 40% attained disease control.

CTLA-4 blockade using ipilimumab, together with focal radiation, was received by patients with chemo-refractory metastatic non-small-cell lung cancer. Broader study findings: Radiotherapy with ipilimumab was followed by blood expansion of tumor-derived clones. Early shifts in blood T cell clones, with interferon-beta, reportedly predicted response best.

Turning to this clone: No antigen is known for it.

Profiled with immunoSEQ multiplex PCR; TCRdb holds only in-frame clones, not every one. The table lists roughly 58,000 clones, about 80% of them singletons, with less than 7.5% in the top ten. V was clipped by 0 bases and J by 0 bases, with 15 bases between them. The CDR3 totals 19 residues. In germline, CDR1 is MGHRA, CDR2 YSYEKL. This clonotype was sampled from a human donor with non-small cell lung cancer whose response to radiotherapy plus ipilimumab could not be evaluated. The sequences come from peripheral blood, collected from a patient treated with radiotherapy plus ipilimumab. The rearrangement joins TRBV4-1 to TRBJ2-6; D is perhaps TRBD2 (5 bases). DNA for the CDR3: TGCGCCAGCAGCCAAGAGGAAGGTTTGAGGGACTCTGGGGCCAACGTCCTGACTTTC. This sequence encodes CASSQEEGLRDSGANVLTF.